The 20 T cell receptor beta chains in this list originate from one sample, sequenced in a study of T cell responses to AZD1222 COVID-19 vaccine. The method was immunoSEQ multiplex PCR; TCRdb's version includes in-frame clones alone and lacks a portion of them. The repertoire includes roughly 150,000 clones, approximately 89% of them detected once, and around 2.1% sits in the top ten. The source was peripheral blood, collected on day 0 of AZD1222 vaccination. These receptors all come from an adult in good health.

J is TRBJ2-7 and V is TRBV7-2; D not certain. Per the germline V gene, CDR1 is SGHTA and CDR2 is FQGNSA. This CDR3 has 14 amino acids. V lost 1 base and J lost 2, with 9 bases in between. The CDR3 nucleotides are TGTGCCAGCAGCTTAGGGGTTTTTACCTACGAGCAGTACTTC. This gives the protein CASSLGVFTYEQYF.

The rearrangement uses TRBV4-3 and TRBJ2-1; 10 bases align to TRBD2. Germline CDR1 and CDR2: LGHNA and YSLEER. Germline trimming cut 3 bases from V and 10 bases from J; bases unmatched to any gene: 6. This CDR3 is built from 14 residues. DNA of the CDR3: TGCGCCAGCAGCCAGGGACTAGCGCAAACCGAGCAGTTCTTC. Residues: CASSQGLAQTEQFF.

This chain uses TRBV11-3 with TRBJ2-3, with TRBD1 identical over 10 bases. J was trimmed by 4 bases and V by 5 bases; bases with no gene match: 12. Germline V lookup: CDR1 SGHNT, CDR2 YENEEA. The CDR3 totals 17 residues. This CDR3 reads CASSVNPGQGKADTQYF. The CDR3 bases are TGTGCCAGCAGCGTAAATCCGGGACAGGGGAAGGCAGATACGCAGTATTTT.

The CDR3 is CAWSMDSSYEQYF. In DNA form, the CDR3 reads TGTGCCTGGAGTATGGACAGTTCCTACGAGCAGTACTTC. The chain carries TRBV30 and TRBJ2-7, with D maybe TRBD1 (6 bases). Per germline, CDR1 GTSNPN and CDR2 SVGIG (reference sequence). The V end lost 2 bases, the J end lost 1 base, and 9 bases lay between the germline ends. CDR3 length: 13 amino acids.

The CDR3 region has the DNA TGTGCCAGCTCACCAGGAGGGGCCCTGAATCAGCCCCAGCATTTT. It specifies CASSPGGALNQPQHF. The rearrangement joins TRBV18 to TRBJ1-5; D may be TRBD1 (5 bases). Trimming stripped 2 bases from V and 4 bases from J, with 12 bases between. Germline values: CDR1 KGHSH, CDR2 LQKENI. The CDR3 loop spans 15 amino acids.

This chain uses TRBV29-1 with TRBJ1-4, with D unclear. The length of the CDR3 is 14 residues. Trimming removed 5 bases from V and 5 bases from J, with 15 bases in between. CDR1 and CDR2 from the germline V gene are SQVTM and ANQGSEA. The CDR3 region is CSVRKGSNNEKLFF. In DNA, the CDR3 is TGCAGCGTTCGGAAAGGCTCCAACAATGAAAAACTGTTTTTT.

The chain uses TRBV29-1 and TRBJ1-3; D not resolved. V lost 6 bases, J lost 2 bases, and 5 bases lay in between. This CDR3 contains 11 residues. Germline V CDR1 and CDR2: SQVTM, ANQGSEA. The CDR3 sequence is CSVSAGNTIYF. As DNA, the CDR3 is TGCAGCGTCTCGGCTGGAAACACCATATATTTT.

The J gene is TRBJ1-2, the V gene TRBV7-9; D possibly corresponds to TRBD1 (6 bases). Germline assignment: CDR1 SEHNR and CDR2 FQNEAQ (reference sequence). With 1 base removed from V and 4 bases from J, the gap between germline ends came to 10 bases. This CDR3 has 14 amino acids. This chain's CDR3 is CASSLGSGVYGYTF. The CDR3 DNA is TGTGCCAGCAGCTTAGGCTCAGGGGTCTATGGCTACACCTTC.

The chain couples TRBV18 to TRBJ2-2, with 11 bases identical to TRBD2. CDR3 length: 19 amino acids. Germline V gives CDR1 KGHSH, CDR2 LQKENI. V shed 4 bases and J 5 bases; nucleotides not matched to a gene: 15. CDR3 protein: CASSLSGGTSGARTGELFF. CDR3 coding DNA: TGTGCCAGCTCACTCAGCGGGGGGACTAGCGGAGCCAGGACCGGGGAGCTGTTTTTT.

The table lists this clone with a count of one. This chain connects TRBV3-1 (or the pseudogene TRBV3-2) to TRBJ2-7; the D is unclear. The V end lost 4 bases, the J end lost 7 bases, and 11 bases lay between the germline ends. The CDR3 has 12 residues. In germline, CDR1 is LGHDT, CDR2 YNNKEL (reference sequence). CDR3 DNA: TGTGCCAGCAGCCGGGAATCTGGGGAGCAGTACTTC. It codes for CASSRESGEQYF.

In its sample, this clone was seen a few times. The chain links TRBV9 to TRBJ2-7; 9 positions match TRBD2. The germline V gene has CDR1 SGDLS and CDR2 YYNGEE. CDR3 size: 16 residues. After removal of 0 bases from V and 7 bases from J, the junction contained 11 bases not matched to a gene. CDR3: CASSVGGSGSSGEQYF. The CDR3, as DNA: TGTGCCAGCAGCGTAGGAGGTAGCGGGAGCTCAGGGGAGCAGTACTTC.

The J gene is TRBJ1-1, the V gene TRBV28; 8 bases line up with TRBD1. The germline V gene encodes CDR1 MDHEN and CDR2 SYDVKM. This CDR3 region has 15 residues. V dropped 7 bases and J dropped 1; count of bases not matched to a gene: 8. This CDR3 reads CASIKTGAQNTEAFF. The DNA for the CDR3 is TGTGCCAGCATTAAGACAGGGGCGCAGAACACTGAAGCTTTCTTT.

The CDR3 DNA sequence: TGTGCCAGCAGCCAAGATGCAGGTGAGCAGTTCTTC. It translates to CASSQDAGEQFF. This sequence joins TRBV3-1 (or the pseudogene TRBV3-2) and TRBJ2-1; D gene unclear. CDR1 is LGHDT, CDR2 YNNKEL, per germline (reference sequence). V shed 0 bases and J shed 9 bases, with 6 bases lying between them. The CDR3 consists of 12 residues.

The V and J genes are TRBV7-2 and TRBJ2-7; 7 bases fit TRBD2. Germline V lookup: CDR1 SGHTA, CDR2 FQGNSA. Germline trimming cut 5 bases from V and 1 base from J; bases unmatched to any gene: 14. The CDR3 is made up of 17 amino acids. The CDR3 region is CASSAVSGGSMSYEQYF. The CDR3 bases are TGTGCCAGCAGCGCGGTATCGGGCGGGAGTATGTCCTACGAGCAGTACTTC.

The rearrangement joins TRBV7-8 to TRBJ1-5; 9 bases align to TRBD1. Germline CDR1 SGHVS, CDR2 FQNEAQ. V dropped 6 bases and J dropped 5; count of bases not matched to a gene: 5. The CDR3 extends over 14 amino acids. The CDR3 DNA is TGTGCCAGCAGTCCGGACAGGGGAGATCAGCCCCAGCATTTT. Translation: CASSPDRGDQPQHF.

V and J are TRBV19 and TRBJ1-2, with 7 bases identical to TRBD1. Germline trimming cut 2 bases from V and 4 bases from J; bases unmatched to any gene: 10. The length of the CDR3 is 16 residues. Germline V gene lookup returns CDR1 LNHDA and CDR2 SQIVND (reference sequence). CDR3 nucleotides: TGTGCCAGTAGTATAAAACGGAGGGACAGAGCCTATGGCTACACCTTC. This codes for CASSIKRRDRAYGYTF.

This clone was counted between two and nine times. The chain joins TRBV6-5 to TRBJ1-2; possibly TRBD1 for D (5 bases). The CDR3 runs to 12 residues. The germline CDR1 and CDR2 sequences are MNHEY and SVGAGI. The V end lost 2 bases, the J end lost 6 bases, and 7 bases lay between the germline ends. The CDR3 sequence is CASSYQGHGYTF. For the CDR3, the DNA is TGTGCCAGCAGTTACCAGGGACATGGCTACACCTTC.

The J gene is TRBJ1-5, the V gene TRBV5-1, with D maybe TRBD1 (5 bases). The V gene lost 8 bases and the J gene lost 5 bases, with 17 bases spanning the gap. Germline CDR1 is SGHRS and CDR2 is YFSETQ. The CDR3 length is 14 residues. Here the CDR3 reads CASAVGTGYQPQHF. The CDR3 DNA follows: TGCGCCAGTGCGGTGGGCACAGGCTATCAGCCCCAGCATTTT.

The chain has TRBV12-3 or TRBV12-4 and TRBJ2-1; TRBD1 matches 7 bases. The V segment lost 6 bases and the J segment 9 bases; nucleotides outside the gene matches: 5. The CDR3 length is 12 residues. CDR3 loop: CASSDRVGEQFF. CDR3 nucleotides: TGTGCCAGCAGCGACAGGGTTGGTGAGCAGTTCTTC.

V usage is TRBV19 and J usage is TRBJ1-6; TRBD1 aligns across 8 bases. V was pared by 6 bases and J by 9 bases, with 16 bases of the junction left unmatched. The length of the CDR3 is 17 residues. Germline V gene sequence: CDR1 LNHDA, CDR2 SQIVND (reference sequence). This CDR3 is CASSMTQGASQASPLHF. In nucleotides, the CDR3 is TGTGCCAGTAGCATGACCCAGGGGGCGTCTCAGGCTTCACCCCTCCACTTT.